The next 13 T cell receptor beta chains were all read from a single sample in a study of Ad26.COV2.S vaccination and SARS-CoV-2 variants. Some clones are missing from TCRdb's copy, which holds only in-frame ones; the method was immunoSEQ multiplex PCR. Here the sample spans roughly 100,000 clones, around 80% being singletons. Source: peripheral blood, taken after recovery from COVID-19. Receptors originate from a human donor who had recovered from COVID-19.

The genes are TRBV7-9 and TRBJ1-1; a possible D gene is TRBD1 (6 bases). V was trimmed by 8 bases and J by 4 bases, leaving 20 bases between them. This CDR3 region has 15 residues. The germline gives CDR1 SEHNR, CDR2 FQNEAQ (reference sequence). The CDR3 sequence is CASGSGSTGLTEAFF. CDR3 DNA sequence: TGTGCCAGCGGAAGTGGAAGCACAGGGCTCACTGAAGCTTTCTTT.

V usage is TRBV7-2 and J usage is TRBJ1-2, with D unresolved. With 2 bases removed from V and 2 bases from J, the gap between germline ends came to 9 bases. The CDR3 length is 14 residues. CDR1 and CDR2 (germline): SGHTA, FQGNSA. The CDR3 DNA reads TGTGCCAGCAGCTTATCAGGAGCGAACTATGGCTACACCTTC. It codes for CASSLSGANYGYTF.

The CDR3 protein is CASSDGYGYTF. DNA of the CDR3: TGTGCCAGCAGTGATGGATATGGCTACACCTTC. The V call is TRBV2, the J call TRBJ1-2; no reliable D call. The germline V gene has CDR1 SNHLY and CDR2 FYNNEI. V was pared by 3 bases and J by 5 bases, with 4 bases between. The CDR3 covers 11 residues.

The CDR3 DNA reads TGCGCCAGCAGCTTTGGACAGGGACCAGATACGCAGTATTTT. It yields the protein CASSFGQGPDTQYF. J is TRBJ2-3 and V is TRBV5-1; 8 bases are a match to TRBD1. Germline V gene data show CDR1 as SGHRS and CDR2 as YFSETQ. The CDR3 runs 14 residues. V gave up 2 bases and J gave up 4 bases; unmatched junction bases: 3. The whole variable domain, filled in from reference TRBV5-1 and TRBJ2-3, reads KAGVTQTPRYLIKTRGQQVTLSCSPISGHRSVSWYQQTPGQGLQFLFEYFSETQRNKGNFPGRFSGRQFSNSRSEMNVSTLELGDSALYLCASSFGQGPDTQYFGPGTRLTVL.

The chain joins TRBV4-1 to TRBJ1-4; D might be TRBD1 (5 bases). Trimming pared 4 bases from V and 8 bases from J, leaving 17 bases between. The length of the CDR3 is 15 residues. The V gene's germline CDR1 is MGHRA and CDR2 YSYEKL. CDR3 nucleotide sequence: TGCGCCAGCAGCCCCCGGGACGGGCCAAGAGAAAAACTGTTTTTT. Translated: CASSPRDGPREKLFF.

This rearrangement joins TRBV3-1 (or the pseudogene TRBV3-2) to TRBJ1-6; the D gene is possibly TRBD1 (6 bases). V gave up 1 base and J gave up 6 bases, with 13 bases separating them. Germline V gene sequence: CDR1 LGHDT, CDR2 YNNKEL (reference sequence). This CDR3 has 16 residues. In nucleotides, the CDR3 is TGTGCCAGCAGCCAAGCTGGTCGGACAGTTAATTCACCCCTCCACTTT. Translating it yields CASSQAGRTVNSPLHF.

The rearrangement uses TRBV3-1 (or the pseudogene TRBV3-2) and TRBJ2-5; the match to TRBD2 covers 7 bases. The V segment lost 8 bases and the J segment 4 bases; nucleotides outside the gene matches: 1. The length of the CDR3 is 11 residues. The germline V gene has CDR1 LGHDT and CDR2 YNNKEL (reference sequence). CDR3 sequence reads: CASGGGETQYF. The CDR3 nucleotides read TGTGCCAGCGGGGGGGGAGAGACCCAGTACTTC.

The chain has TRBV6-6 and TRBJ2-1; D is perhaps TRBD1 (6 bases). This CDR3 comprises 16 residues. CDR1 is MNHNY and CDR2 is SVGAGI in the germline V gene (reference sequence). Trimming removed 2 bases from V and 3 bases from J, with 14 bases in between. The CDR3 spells CASSYPGGTHYNEQFF. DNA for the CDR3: TGTGCCAGCAGTTACCCAGGTGGGACACACTACAATGAGCAGTTCTTC.

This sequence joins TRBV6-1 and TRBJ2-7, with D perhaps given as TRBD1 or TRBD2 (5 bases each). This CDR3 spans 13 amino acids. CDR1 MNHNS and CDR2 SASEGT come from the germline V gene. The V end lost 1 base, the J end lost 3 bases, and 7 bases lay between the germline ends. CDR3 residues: CASSEVGDYEQYF. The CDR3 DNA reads TGTGCCAGCAGTGAAGTGGGGGACTACGAGCAGTACTTC.

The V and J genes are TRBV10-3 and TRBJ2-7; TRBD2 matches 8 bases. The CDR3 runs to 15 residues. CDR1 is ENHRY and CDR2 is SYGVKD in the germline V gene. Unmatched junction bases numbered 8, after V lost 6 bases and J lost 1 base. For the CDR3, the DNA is TGTGCCATCAGGGCCGCGGGGGGCTGGTCCTACGAGCAGTACTTC. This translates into CAIRAAGGWSYEQYF.

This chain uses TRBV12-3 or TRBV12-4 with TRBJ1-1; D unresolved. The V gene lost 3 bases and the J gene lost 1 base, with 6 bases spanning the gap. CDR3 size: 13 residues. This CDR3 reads CASSFPGNTEAFF. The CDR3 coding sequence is TGTGCCAGCAGTTTCCCAGGGAACACTGAAGCTTTCTTT.

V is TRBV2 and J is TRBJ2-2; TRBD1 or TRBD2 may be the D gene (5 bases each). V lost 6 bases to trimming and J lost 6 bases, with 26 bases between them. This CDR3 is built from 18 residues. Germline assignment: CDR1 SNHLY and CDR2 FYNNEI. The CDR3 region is CASSHDRRQPLASGELFF. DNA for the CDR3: TGTGCCAGCAGCCATGACAGAAGGCAGCCTTTAGCGTCCGGGGAGCTGTTTTTT.

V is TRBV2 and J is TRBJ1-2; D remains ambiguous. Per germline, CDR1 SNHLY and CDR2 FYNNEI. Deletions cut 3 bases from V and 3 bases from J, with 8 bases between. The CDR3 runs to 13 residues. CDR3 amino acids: CASSEATYYGYTF. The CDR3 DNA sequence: TGTGCCAGCAGTGAGGCAACGTACTATGGCTACACCTTC.